The entry below describes one T cell receptor beta chain. What it recognizes is unknown. Looked up from germline, CDR1 is SQVTM and CDR2 is ANQGSEA. CDR3 length: 15 residues. The germline V and J ends were trimmed by 4 bases and 3 bases, with 16 bases remaining between them. The data derive from a study of cytomegalovirus exposure and HLA in healthy donors. Produced via immunoSEQ multiplex PCR; TCRdb's table is partial and in-frame only. The table has about 240,000 clones, around nine tenths seen once. The study's findings and limits: Reportedly, diagnosis of cytomegalovirus status by the classifier showed high specificity and sensitivity.

The source of this sequence is a man younger than 35 in good health and CMV-seronegative. The sequenced sample was PBMCs. The chain joins TRBV29-1 to TRBJ2-1; D call uncertain. The CDR3 loop reads CSVGGGPGLYNEQFF. DNA of the CDR3: TGCAGCGTTGGCGGCGGTCCTGGTCTCTACAATGAGCAGTTCTTC.